Listed here are 22 T cell receptor beta chains from one sample, sequenced in a study of cytomegalovirus exposure and HLA in healthy donors. Produced via immunoSEQ multiplex PCR; TCRdb's table is partial and in-frame only. The profile shows 230,000 or so clones, almost 90% of them singletons. Source material: PBMCs. Every receptor here comes from a woman under 30 in good health and CMV-seronegative.

This clone showed up just once. The V call is TRBV29-1, the J call TRBJ2-6; TRBD1 matches at 11 bases. Germline V gene lookup returns CDR1 SQVTM and CDR2 ANQGSEA. The CDR3 spans 17 residues. J gave up 0 bases and V 5 bases, and 6 bases lay outside the gene matches. The CDR3: CSVSSGTGGSGANVLTF. The CDR3 DNA follows: TGCAGCGTTTCCTCCGGGACAGGGGGCTCTGGGGCCAACGTCCTGACTTTC.

V usage is TRBV2 and J usage is TRBJ2-7; 10 positions match TRBD2. Germline CDR1 SNHLY, CDR2 FYNNEI. The trim removed 8 bases at V and 4 bases at J, leaving 5 bases unmatched. CDR3 length equals 13 residues. The CDR3 here is CASSGTSVYEQYF. Written as DNA, the CDR3 is TGTGCCAGCTCCGGGACTAGCGTTTACGAGCAGTACTTC.

The chain joins TRBV11-2 to TRBJ1-5; perhaps TRBD1 as D (6 bases). The CDR3 extends over 16 amino acids. Germline V gene lookup returns CDR1 SGHAT and CDR2 FQNNGV. Trimming took 2 bases from V and 2 from J, leaving 13 bases between them. In DNA form, the CDR3 reads TGTGCCAGCAGCTTAAGCTACGGGGGGCGCAATCAGCCCCAGCATTTT. It translates to CASSLSYGGRNQPQHF.

V is TRBV1 and J is TRBJ2-7; the table's D gene call, TRBD2, was not cross checked with the DNA. TRBV1 is listed as a pseudogene. This CDR3 comprises 15 residues. DNA of the CDR3: TGCACCCGGCCTGGGGTAAGCGGGAGGTGTCACGAGCAGTACTTC. Translation gives CTRPGVSGRCHEQYF.

The CDR3 region is CASSLGAGNYNEQFF. For the CDR3, the DNA is TGTGCCAGCAGCTTAGGAGCGGGAAATTACAATGAGCAGTTCTTC. The V call is TRBV13, the J call TRBJ2-1; 7 nucleotides agree with TRBD2. CDR1 and CDR2 (germline): PRHDT, FYEKMQ (reference sequence). CDR3 size: 15 residues. V shed 0 bases, J shed 4 bases, and the junction held 3 bases outside the gene matches.

CDR3 amino acids: CASSLTGSFLSGYTF. The CDR3 bases are TGTGCCAGCAGTTTGACAGGCTCTTTTTTGAGTGGCTACACCTTC. This sequence joins TRBV5-4 and TRBJ1-2; D perhaps matches TRBD1 (6 bases). Trimming took off 5 bases at V and 7 bases at J, with 21 bases between the two ends. This CDR3 has 15 amino acids. In germline, CDR1 is SGHNT, CDR2 YYREEE (reference sequence).

V gene TRBV5-8 combines with J gene TRBJ2-7; perhaps TRBD2 as D (7 bases). From germline, CDR1 is SGHTS and CDR2 YDEGEE. The CDR3 loop spans 16 amino acids. The V end lost 3 bases, the J end lost 1 base, and 17 bases lay between the germline ends. DNA for the CDR3: TGTGCCAGCAGCTCTAGGGGAGGGGGGTTTTCCTACGAGCAGTACTTC. Its protein product is CASSSRGGGFSYEQYF. Drawing the rest from reference TRBV5-8 and TRBJ2-7, the complete variable domain is EAGVTQSPTHLIKTRGQQATLRCSPISGHTSVYWYQQALGLGLQFLLWYDEGEERNRGNFPPRFSGRQFPNYSSELNVNALELEDSALYLCASSSRGGGFSYEQYFGPGTRLTVT.

The chain is built from TRBV6-5 and TRBJ2-2, with D possibly being TRBD2 (7 bases). CDR1 MNHEY and CDR2 SVGAGI come from the germline V gene. V shed 6 bases and J shed 1 base, with 12 bases lying between them. The CDR3 extends over 15 amino acids. The CDR3 here is CASRLGGVNTGELFF. In DNA, the CDR3 is TGTGCCAGCAGATTAGGGGGGGTGAACACCGGGGAGCTGTTTTTT.

The chain employs TRBV6-5 and TRBJ2-7; 7 bases fit TRBD2. Per the germline V gene, CDR1 is MNHEY and CDR2 is SVGAGI. The CDR3 is 15 amino acids. V lost 5 bases to trimming and J lost 4 bases; unmatched junction nucleotides: 11. The CDR3 coding sequence is TGTGCCAGCAGTCCGACGGACCTGCGGGAGTACGAGCAGTACTTC. It encodes CASSPTDLREYEQYF.

The gene calls are TRBV5-4 and TRBJ1-2; weak D call: TRBD1 (6 bases). The CDR3 runs 15 residues. The ends were cut back, 4 bases at V and 5 bases at J, with 18 bases in the middle. Germline V gene lookup returns CDR1 SGHNT and CDR2 YYREEE (reference sequence). CDR3 coding DNA: TGTGCCAGCAGCCCCTACCGGGACACGGATTATGGCTACACCTTC. It encodes CASSPYRDTDYGYTF.

This clone appeared a few times. The chain uses TRBV6-1 and TRBJ1-2, with D possibly TRBD1 on 5 matching bases. Deletions cut 4 bases from V and 8 bases from J, with 17 bases between. This CDR3 has 14 amino acids. Germline loops: CDR1 MNHNS, CDR2 SASEGT. In DNA form, the CDR3 reads TGTGCCAGCAGTGGTGACAGTTACTCCATGGGCTACACCTTC. Its protein product is CASSGDSYSMGYTF.

This rearrangement joins TRBV6-1 to TRBJ2-7, with 11 bases aligning to TRBD2. The junction had 5 bases not matched to a gene; V was cut back by 7 bases and J by 0 bases. The CDR3 extends over 15 amino acids. In germline, CDR1 is MNHNS, CDR2 SASEGT. The CDR3 DNA is TGTGCCAGCACCTTACTAGCGGGAGACTCCTACGAGCAGTACTTC. It encodes CASTLLAGDSYEQYF.

The chain is built from TRBV5-1 and TRBJ2-1; a weak D match, TRBD2 (6 bases). This CDR3 is built from 14 residues. The germline V gene encodes CDR1 SGHRS and CDR2 YFSETQ. The ends were cut back, 0 bases at V and 5 bases at J, with 9 bases in the middle. The CDR3 region is CASSLGVADNEQFF. In nucleotides, the CDR3 is TGCGCCAGCAGCTTGGGAGTAGCGGACAATGAGCAGTTCTTC.

This chain uses TRBV6-6 with TRBJ1-5; perhaps TRBD1 as D (5 bases). The V end lost 0 bases, the J end lost 7 bases, and 13 bases lay between the germline ends. Germline lookup yields CDR1 MNHNY and CDR2 SVGAGI (reference sequence). The CDR3 is 15 residues long. The CDR3 is CASSYSRGEGQPQHF. The CDR3 nucleotides are TGTGCCAGCAGTTACTCGCGAGGGGAGGGACAGCCCCAGCATTTT.

The J gene is TRBJ2-7, the V gene TRBV10-3, with 8 bases identical to TRBD2. The CDR3 length is 13 residues. The germline CDR1 and CDR2 sequences are ENHRY and SYGVKD. J gave up 2 bases and V 6 bases, and 3 bases lay outside the gene matches. This CDR3 is CAISPGLAYEQYF. In DNA form, the CDR3 reads TGTGCCATCAGCCCGGGACTAGCCTACGAGCAGTACTTC.

This chain uses TRBV28 with TRBJ2-1; 8 bases line up with TRBD2. CDR1 and CDR2 from the germline V gene are MDHEN and SYDVKM. This CDR3 is built from 16 residues. V dropped 5 bases and J dropped 6; count of bases not matched to a gene: 12. This chain's CDR3 is CASSHNPGLDANEQFF. CDR3 bases: TGTGCCAGCAGTCACAACCCGGGACTAGATGCCAATGAGCAGTTCTTC. Using reference TRBV28 and TRBJ2-1 for the parts outside the CDR3, the full variable domain is DVKVTQSSRYLVKRTGEKVFLECVQDMDHENMFWYRQDPGLGLRLIYFSYDVKMKEKGDIPEGYSVSREKKERFSLILESASTNQTSMYLCASSHNPGLDANEQFFGPGTRLTVL.

The chain couples TRBV2 to TRBJ2-3; possibly TRBD1 for D (5 bases). Germline values: CDR1 SNHLY, CDR2 FYNNEI. V lost 8 bases, J lost 0 bases, and 18 bases lay in between. The length of the CDR3 is 16 residues. The CDR3 spells CASLGPQGSSTDTQYF. CDR3 coding DNA: TGTGCCAGCCTCGGGCCGCAGGGAAGTAGCACAGATACGCAGTATTTT.

J is TRBJ1-1 and V is TRBV19; 7 bases match TRBD1. Germline CDR1 and CDR2: LNHDA and SQIVND (reference sequence). V lost 6 bases, J lost 6 bases, and 7 bases stayed unmatched. This CDR3 is 13 amino acids long. This chain's CDR3 is CASSKFTGAEAFF. CDR3 in DNA: TGTGCCAGTAGCAAATTTACAGGGGCTGAAGCTTTCTTT.

This chain uses TRBV13 with TRBJ2-5; 8 bases are shared with TRBD2. Germline V lookup: CDR1 PRHDT, CDR2 FYEKMQ (reference sequence). With 5 bases clipped from V and 5 bases from J, the junction kept 10 bases outside the gene matches. The CDR3 runs to 15 residues. This CDR3 is CASSPQREYRETQYF. CDR3 bases: TGTGCCAGCAGCCCCCAGCGGGAGTATAGGGAGACCCAGTACTTC.

The genes are TRBV2 and TRBJ2-1; 7 positions agree with TRBD1. CDR3 length equals 15 residues. Per germline, CDR1 SNHLY and CDR2 FYNNEI. The J segment lost 5 bases and the V segment lost 6 bases, leaving 10 bases of the junction unmatched. CDR3 loop: CASRNRGYLNNEQFF. DNA for the CDR3: TGTGCCAGCAGAAACAGGGGTTACCTAAACAATGAGCAGTTCTTC.

V and J are TRBV7-2 and TRBJ2-1; TRBD1 aligns across 8 bases. Trimming cost V 7 bases and J 4 bases; bases outside gene matches: 6. In germline, CDR1 is SGHTA, CDR2 FQGNSA. The CDR3 is made up of 14 amino acids. DNA of the CDR3: TGTGCCAGCACTCGGGACAGGTCTTACAATGAGCAGTTCTTC. It specifies CASTRDRSYNEQFF.

The rearrangement links TRBV29-1 to TRBJ2-1, with 8 bases fitting TRBD2. In germline, CDR1 is SQVTM, CDR2 ANQGSEA. This CDR3 spans 12 amino acids. The V segment lost 5 bases and the J segment 7 bases; nucleotides outside the gene matches: 4. The CDR3 loop is CSVTRGGNEQFF. CDR3 DNA: TGCAGCGTTACCCGGGGGGGTAATGAGCAGTTCTTC.